This TCR beta chain was sequenced in a study of blood T cell repertoires in COVID-19. CDR1 and CDR2 from the germline V gene are MNHEY and SVGAGI. Trimming removed 3 bases from V and 3 bases from J, with 14 bases in between. The CDR3 sequence is 15 residues long. Sequencing was performed with immunoSEQ multiplex PCR; in TCRdb, only in-frame clones are kept and a portion is missing. The table includes a few hundred thousand clones, 88% detected once. Enrolled through a virtual design, the participants were between 18 and 89 years of age and came from approximately 25 US areas. Clinical history as reported by participants underpinned cohort assignment.

The receptor comes from an older woman in a cohort exposed to, infected with or recovered from COVID-19 (not recorded which). Sequencing was performed on PBMCs or T cells enriched from blood (not recorded which). The rearrangement links TRBV6-5 to TRBJ1-2, with D maybe TRBD1 (5 bases). The CDR3 region has the DNA TGTGCCAGCAGTTATCTCCAGGGAGGGGACTATGGCTACACCTTC. It specifies CASSYLQGGDYGYTF.